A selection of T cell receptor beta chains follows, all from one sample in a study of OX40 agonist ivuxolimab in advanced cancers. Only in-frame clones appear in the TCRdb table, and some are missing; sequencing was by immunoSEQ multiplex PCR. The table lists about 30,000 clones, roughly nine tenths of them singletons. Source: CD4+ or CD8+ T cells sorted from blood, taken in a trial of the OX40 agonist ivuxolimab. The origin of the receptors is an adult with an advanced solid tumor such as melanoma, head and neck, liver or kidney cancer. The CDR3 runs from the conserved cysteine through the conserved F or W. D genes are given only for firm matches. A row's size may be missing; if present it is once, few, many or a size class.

CDR3nt: TGTGCCAGTACCCCGGGACAGGGGGATTACGAGCAGTACTTC
CDR3aa: CASTPGQGDYEQYF
d_gene: TRBD1
j_gene: TRBJ2-7
v_gene: TRBV19
abundance: -

CDR3nt: TGTGCCAGCAGTTTACTGGCGGGACGGGCAGATACGCAGTATTTT
CDR3aa: CASSLLAGRADTQYF
d_gene: -
j_gene: TRBJ2-3
v_gene: TRBV27
abundance: -

CDR3nt: TGTGCCAGCAGCGTAGGGTCAGTTGGAGGTGACAATGAGCAGTTCTTC
CDR3aa: CASSVGSVGGDNEQFF
d_gene: -
j_gene: TRBJ2-1
v_gene: TRBV9
abundance: once

CDR3nt: TGTGCCAGCAGTCTTGGGGCGGGGGAGACCCAGTACTTC
CDR3aa: CASSLGAGETQYF
d_gene: -
j_gene: TRBJ2-5
v_gene: TRBV5-6
abundance: -

CDR3nt: TGTGCCAGCAGCCACGGGAGGGTCAATGAGCAGTTCTTC
CDR3aa: CASSHGRVNEQFF
d_gene: TRBD2
j_gene: TRBJ2-1
v_gene: TRBV14
abundance: -

CDR3nt: TGTGCCAGCAGTTTATTAGGGACCCAAGAGACCCAGTACTTC
CDR3aa: CASSLLGTQETQYF
d_gene: -
j_gene: TRBJ2-5
v_gene: TRBV27
abundance: -

CDR3nt: TGTGCCAGCAGGGGAGGGGAGACCCAGTACTTC
CDR3aa: CASRGGETQYF
d_gene: -
j_gene: TRBJ2-5
v_gene: TRBV5-3
abundance: once

CDR3nt: TGTGCCAGCAGCAGCGGACAGGGGTATAGCAATCAGCCCCAGCATTTT
CDR3aa: CASSSGQGYSNQPQHF
d_gene: TRBD1
j_gene: TRBJ1-5
v_gene: TRBV7-9
abundance: -

CDR3nt: TGTGCCTGGAGTGCCGTACAGCGGGGTATCCCATACGAGCAGTACTTC
CDR3aa: CAWSAVQRGIPYEQYF
d_gene: TRBD2
j_gene: TRBJ2-7
v_gene: TRBV30
abundance: -

CDR3nt: TGTGCCAGCAGCGTAGATGGCGGGAGGACCTACGAGCAGTACTTC
CDR3aa: CASSVDGGRTYEQYF
d_gene: TRBD2
j_gene: TRBJ2-7
v_gene: TRBV9
abundance: -

CDR3nt: TGTGCCAGCAGCTTAGATCCAGGGAGGGTTGAGCAGTTCTTC
CDR3aa: CASSLDPGRVEQFF
d_gene: TRBD2
j_gene: TRBJ2-1
v_gene: TRBV7-8
abundance: -

CDR3nt: TGTGCCAGCAGCTTAGGCACCGATGAGCAGTTCTTC
CDR3aa: CASSLGTDEQFF
d_gene: -
j_gene: TRBJ2-1
v_gene: TRBV11-2
abundance: -

CDR3nt: TGCGCCAGCAGCCAAGTGAGTTACGTAGGACAGGAGGTTCACACTGAAGCTTTCTTT
CDR3aa: CASSQVSYVGQEVHTEAFF
d_gene: TRBD1
j_gene: TRBJ1-1
v_gene: TRBV4-3
abundance: -

CDR3nt: TGTGCCAGCAGCTCGACCTCAGACACTGAAGCTTTCTTT
CDR3aa: CASSSTSDTEAFF
d_gene: -
j_gene: TRBJ1-1
v_gene: TRBV7-6
abundance: -

CDR3nt: TGTGCCAGCAGCTTAGGTTCGACAACTAATGAAAAACTGTTTTTT
CDR3aa: CASSLGSTTNEKLFF
d_gene: -
j_gene: TRBJ1-4
v_gene: TRBV11-2
abundance: -

CDR3nt: TGTGCCAGCAGTTACCGGTCTCACTATGGCTACACCTTC
CDR3aa: CASSYRSHYGYTF
d_gene: -
j_gene: TRBJ1-2
v_gene: TRBV6-5
abundance: -

CDR3nt: TGTGCCAGCAGCGTAGGGGGGGCGGGAGGAGGCCAGTTGGGGTACGAGCAGTACTTC
CDR3aa: CASSVGGAGGGQLGYEQYF
d_gene: TRBD2
j_gene: TRBJ2-7
v_gene: TRBV9
abundance: -

CDR3nt: TGTGCCAGCAGTTTGGCTCTCTACAATGAGCAGTTCTTC
CDR3aa: CASSLALYNEQFF
d_gene: -
j_gene: TRBJ2-1
v_gene: TRBV27
abundance: -

CDR3nt: TGTGCCAGCAGTGTCGGGGATGCGAATTCACCCCTCCACTTT
CDR3aa: CASSVGDANSPLHF
d_gene: -
j_gene: TRBJ1-6
v_gene: TRBV2
abundance: -

CDR3nt: TGTGCCAGCGGGAGAAGGGGAAACATACCGGAGACCCAGTACTTC
CDR3aa: CASGRRGNIPETQYF
d_gene: -
j_gene: TRBJ2-5
v_gene: TRBV5-4
abundance: -

CDR3nt: TGTGCCAGCAGTGGCGGGGATGGCACTGAAGCTTTCTTT
CDR3aa: CASSGGDGTEAFF
d_gene: -
j_gene: TRBJ1-1
v_gene: TRBV2
abundance: -

CDR3nt: TGTGCCAGCAGCGTCGGCTGGGACCCGCAGTATTTT
CDR3aa: CASSVGWDPQYF
d_gene: -
j_gene: TRBJ2-3
v_gene: TRBV9
abundance: -

CDR3nt: TGTGCCAGCAGTGAATGGGCCTCGGGAGCTGGAAACACCATATATTTT
CDR3aa: CASSEWASGAGNTIYF
d_gene: -
j_gene: TRBJ1-3
v_gene: TRBV27
abundance: -

CDR3nt: TGTGCCAGCAGTTTACTGTGGGTCCGGAGCTCCTACAATGAGCAGTTCTTC
CDR3aa: CASSLLWVRSSYNEQFF
d_gene: -
j_gene: TRBJ2-1
v_gene: TRBV27
abundance: -

CDR3nt: TGTGCCAGCAGCTTAGTTCGTTTGGGTCTAGGGACAAGCTACGAGCAGTACTTC
CDR3aa: CASSLVRLGLGTSYEQYF
d_gene: -
j_gene: TRBJ2-7
v_gene: TRBV7-8
abundance: -

CDR3nt: TGTGCCAGCAGCTTCCTTGGACAGGGACCTATTGGGGAGCAGTACTTC
CDR3aa: CASSFLGQGPIGEQYF
d_gene: TRBD1
j_gene: TRBJ2-7
v_gene: TRBV7-6
abundance: -

CDR3nt: TGTGCCAGCAGGGGGACAAGACAGGGGTTTACCTACAATGAGCAGTTCTTC
CDR3aa: CASRGTRQGFTYNEQFF
d_gene: TRBD1
j_gene: TRBJ2-1
v_gene: TRBV5-6
abundance: -

CDR3nt: TGTGCCAGCAGCATAAACAGGGAGATTCGATCCTATGGCTACACCTTC
CDR3aa: CASSINREIRSYGYTF
d_gene: -
j_gene: TRBJ1-2
v_gene: TRBV11-2
abundance: few

CDR3nt: TGTGCCAGCAGCCCAGAGACAGGGTTCGCGAACACTGAAGCTTTCTTT
CDR3aa: CASSPETGFANTEAFF
d_gene: TRBD1
j_gene: TRBJ1-1
v_gene: TRBV9
abundance: -

CDR3nt: TGTGCCTGGAGTCGATTGGGGGGCCCGGGGGAGCAGTACTTC
CDR3aa: CAWSRLGGPGEQYF
d_gene: -
j_gene: TRBJ2-7
v_gene: TRBV30
abundance: -

CDR3nt: TGCGCCAGCAGCCAAGATTGGGCAGGGGCCTTAGAGCAGTTCTTC
CDR3aa: CASSQDWAGALEQFF
d_gene: -
j_gene: TRBJ2-1
v_gene: TRBV4-3
abundance: -

CDR3nt: TGTGCCAGCAGCATAAGCGGGAGGAACACCGGGGAGCTGTTTTTT
CDR3aa: CASSISGRNTGELFF
d_gene: TRBD2
j_gene: TRBJ2-2
v_gene: TRBV6-5
abundance: -

CDR3nt: TGTGCCAGCAGCCCGGGACCGTATAGCAATCAGCCCCAGCATTTT
CDR3aa: CASSPGPYSNQPQHF
d_gene: -
j_gene: TRBJ1-5
v_gene: TRBV7-2
abundance: once

CDR3nt: TGCGCCAGCAGCCTGCAGGGGGGGGCTGAAGCTTTCTTT
CDR3aa: CASSLQGGAEAFF
d_gene: TRBD1
j_gene: TRBJ1-1
v_gene: TRBV4-1
abundance: -

CDR3nt: TGTGCCAGCAGCTTATACAGCAGTGAAGCTTTCTTT
CDR3aa: CASSLYSSEAFF
d_gene: -
j_gene: TRBJ1-1
v_gene: TRBV7-9
abundance: -

CDR3nt: TGTGCCACCAGCAGACCCCAAACAGGGGTACAGCCCCAGCATTTT
CDR3aa: CATSRPQTGVQPQHF
d_gene: TRBD1
j_gene: TRBJ1-5
v_gene: TRBV15
abundance: -

CDR3nt: TGTGCCAGCAGTGAGCTAGGGACTTTGTATAATTCACCCCTCCACTTT
CDR3aa: CASSELGTLYNSPLHF
d_gene: -
j_gene: TRBJ1-6
v_gene: TRBV27
abundance: -

CDR3nt: TGTGCCAGCAGTGAACGGGATAGGTACCAAGAGACCCAGTACTTC
CDR3aa: CASSERDRYQETQYF
d_gene: -
j_gene: TRBJ2-5
v_gene: TRBV2
abundance: -

CDR3nt: TGTGCCACCAGCAGAGAAGAGGGGGGGAGCACAGATACGCAGTATTTT
CDR3aa: CATSREEGGSTDTQYF
d_gene: -
j_gene: TRBJ2-3
v_gene: TRBV15
abundance: -

CDR3nt: TGTGCCAGCAGCCAGGTAGTAACCGTGTCCTACGAGCAGTACTTC
CDR3aa: CASSQVVTVSYEQYF
d_gene: -
j_gene: TRBJ2-7
v_gene: TRBV14
abundance: -

CDR3nt: TGTGCCAGCAGTTTAGGTGCGAGCAATCAGCCCCAGCATTTT
CDR3aa: CASSLGASNQPQHF
d_gene: -
j_gene: TRBJ1-5
v_gene: TRBV27
abundance: few

CDR3nt: TGTGCCAGCAGTTTATCTATATCGGGCACAGATACGCAGTATTTT
CDR3aa: CASSLSISGTDTQYF
d_gene: -
j_gene: TRBJ2-3
v_gene: TRBV27
abundance: -

CDR3nt: TGTGCCAGCAGCCTTCGACAGGGTCTCTACGAGCAGTACTTC
CDR3aa: CASSLRQGLYEQYF
d_gene: -
j_gene: TRBJ2-7
v_gene: TRBV21-1
abundance: -

CDR3nt: TGTGCCAGCGGGGTCCTCCCAGGGGTCGAGCAGTACTTC
CDR3aa: CASGVLPGVEQYF
d_gene: -
j_gene: TRBJ2-7
v_gene: TRBV27
abundance: -

CDR3nt: TGTGCCAGCAGCTTCTCAGCATTTCTCTTAGATGGCTACACCTTC
CDR3aa: CASSFSAFLLDGYTF
d_gene: -
j_gene: TRBJ1-2
v_gene: TRBV5-4
abundance: -

CDR3nt: TGTGCCAGCAGCGACCTAGCGGGAGGTTCCTACGAGCAGTACTTC
CDR3aa: CASSDLAGGSYEQYF
d_gene: TRBD2
j_gene: TRBJ2-7
v_gene: TRBV14
abundance: -

CDR3nt: TGTGCCAGTAGTATTCTGGGGAACTACGAGCAGTACTTC
CDR3aa: CASSILGNYEQYF
d_gene: -
j_gene: TRBJ2-7
v_gene: TRBV19
abundance: -

CDR3nt: TGTGCCTGGAGCTCCGCAGGGTGGGAACTGTTTTTT
CDR3aa: CAWSSAGWELFF
d_gene: -
j_gene: TRBJ1-4
v_gene: TRBV30
abundance: once

CDR3nt: TGTGCCAGCGCCAAGTCCGGGACAAGCAATGAGCAGTTCTTC
CDR3aa: CASAKSGTSNEQFF
d_gene: -
j_gene: TRBJ2-1
v_gene: TRBV19
abundance: -

CDR3nt: TGCGCCAGCAGCTTGGGTCTAGCGGGAGGGCCGGACTACAATGAGCAGTTCTTC
CDR3aa: CASSLGLAGGPDYNEQFF
d_gene: TRBD2
j_gene: TRBJ2-1
v_gene: TRBV5-1
abundance: -

CDR3nt: TGCGCCAGCAGCCAAGTTTCTTGGGGCACTGGGGCCAACGTCCTGACTTTC
CDR3aa: CASSQVSWGTGANVLTF
d_gene: -
j_gene: TRBJ2-6
v_gene: TRBV5-4
abundance: -

CDR3nt: TGCGCCAGCAGCTTGGACTGGGCCGGGACTGAAGCTTTCTTT
CDR3aa: CASSLDWAGTEAFF
d_gene: -
j_gene: TRBJ1-1
v_gene: TRBV5-1
abundance: few

CDR3nt: TGTGCCAGCAGCCCGTGGACAGGAGCCACTGAAGCTTTCTTT
CDR3aa: CASSPWTGATEAFF
d_gene: TRBD1
j_gene: TRBJ1-1
v_gene: TRBV9
abundance: -

CDR3nt: TGTGCCTTGAGGGACACCCACTACAATGAGCAGTTCTTC
CDR3aa: CALRDTHYNEQFF
d_gene: -
j_gene: TRBJ2-1
v_gene: TRBV30
abundance: -

CDR3nt: TGCGCCAGCAGCCAAGATAGTCTAGCGCCTGAGCAGTTCTTC
CDR3aa: CASSQDSLAPEQFF
d_gene: -
j_gene: TRBJ2-1
v_gene: TRBV4-1
abundance: -

CDR3nt: TGTGCCAGCAGTCCTTTGGACAGGTTGCTCGAGCAGTACTTC
CDR3aa: CASSPLDRLLEQYF
d_gene: TRBD1
j_gene: TRBJ2-7
v_gene: TRBV6-6
abundance: -